These 27 T cell receptor beta chains came from one sample sequenced in a study of cytomegalovirus exposure and HLA in healthy donors. With 60 Vbeta and 13 Jbeta primers, the PCR was carried out. Assay: immunoSEQ multiplex PCR; the TCRdb copy retains only in-frame clones and omits some. The sample lists 90,000 to 120,000 clones; around two thirds were seen once. Sequencing used PBMCs. All receptors come from a man aged 30 to 39 in good health and CMV-seropositive.

This clone was observed a handful of times. The chain couples TRBV5-8 to TRBJ2-1, with TRBD1 as a possible D gene (5 bases). Germline CDR1 is SGHTS and CDR2 is YDEGEE. The CDR3 contains 12 residues. V was clipped by 7 bases and J by 9 bases, with 14 bases between them. CDR3 coding DNA: TGTGCCAGCCTTAGGGGTCTGGGTGAGCAGTTCTTC. Encoded protein: CASLRGLGEQFF.

This rearrangement joins TRBV5-1 to TRBJ2-2; TRBD1 is a possible D gene (5 bases). The CDR3 has 14 amino acids. Trimming took off 0 bases at V and 5 bases at J, with 8 bases between the two ends. The germline gives CDR1 SGHRS, CDR2 YFSETQ. The CDR3 spells CASSLEGATGELFF. CDR3 nucleotide sequence: TGCGCCAGCAGCTTGGAAGGGGCGACCGGGGAGCTGTTTTTT.

This sequence joins TRBV2 and TRBJ1-4; a weak D match, TRBD1 (6 bases). Trimming removed 7 bases at V and 3 bases at J, with 18 bases between. This CDR3 has 16 residues. Germline V gene sequence: CDR1 SNHLY, CDR2 FYNNEI. The CDR3, as DNA: TGTGCCAGCAATGGGGGGGCAGGGTATGCTAATGAAAAACTGTTTTTT. Its protein product is CASNGGAGYANEKLFF.

The chain employs TRBV19 and TRBJ2-5; 12 nucleotides agree with TRBD1. The CDR3 is 15 amino acids. V shed 7 bases and J 1 base; nucleotides not matched to a gene: 4. The germline V gene encodes CDR1 LNHDA and CDR2 SQIVND (reference sequence). The CDR3 region is CASTGTGGPQETQYF. The CDR3 nucleotides read TGTGCCAGTACCGGGACAGGGGGCCCCCAAGAGACCCAGTACTTC. The full variable domain, completed using reference TRBV19 and TRBJ2-5, is DGGITQSPKYLFRKEGQNVTLSCEQNLNHDAMYWYRQDPGQGLRLIYYSQIVNDFQKGDIAEGYSVSREKKESFPLTVTSAQKNPTAFYLCASTGTGGPQETQYFGPGTRLLVL.

This chain connects TRBV5-1 to TRBJ2-2; 9 bases map to TRBD2. The CDR3 is 16 residues long. Germline CDR1 SGHRS, CDR2 YFSETQ. V dropped 0 bases and J dropped 3; count of bases not matched to a gene: 3. In nucleotides, the CDR3 is TGCGCCAGCAGCTTGGGTCTAGCGGGGTACACCGGGGAGCTGTTTTTT. It translates to CASSLGLAGYTGELFF. Complete variable domain (other parts from reference TRBV5-1 and TRBJ2-2): KAGVTQTPRYLIKTRGQQVTLSCSPISGHRSVSWYQQTPGQGLQFLFEYFSETQRNKGNFPGRFSGRQFSNSRSEMNVSTLELGDSALYLCASSLGLAGYTGELFFGEGSRLTVL.

The V gene is TRBV10-3, the J gene TRBJ1-5, with TRBD1 identical over 8 bases. Germline V gene data show CDR1 as ENHRY and CDR2 as SYGVKD. Losses at the gene ends were 3 bases for V and 8 bases for J; bases not matched to a gene: 6. The CDR3 sequence is 14 residues long. For the CDR3, the DNA is TGTGCCATCAGTGACGGACAGGGTAAAGAGCCCCAGCATTTT. Its protein is CAISDGQGKEPQHF.

CDR3 sequence reads: CASSLPAGGIFGDTQYF. The CDR3 bases are TGCGCCAGCAGCTTGCCAGCGGGGGGGATATTTGGGGATACGCAGTATTTT. The J gene is TRBJ2-3, the V gene TRBV5-1; 10 bases are a match to TRBD2. This CDR3 is 17 amino acids long. V lost 1 base and J lost 6; bases outside the gene matches: 11. Germline loops: CDR1 SGHRS, CDR2 YFSETQ.

The rearrangement links TRBV7-9 to TRBJ2-7, with D possibly TRBD2 on 6 matching bases. The length of the CDR3 is 12 residues. Germline values: CDR1 SEHNR, CDR2 FQNEAQ (reference sequence). V lost 4 bases to trimming and J lost 7 bases, with 11 bases between them. The CDR3 DNA sequence: TGTGCCAGCAGCTCCTTGGCGGGGGAGCAGTACTTC. It encodes CASSSLAGEQYF.

The CDR3 protein is CASSARTAYEQYF. CDR3 nucleotide sequence: TGTGCCAGCAGTGCACGGACAGCCTACGAGCAGTACTTC. The chain uses TRBV25-1 and TRBJ2-5, with D tentatively TRBD1 (6 bases). The J call may be incorrect, as the DNA end agrees better with TRBJ2-7. Germline CDR1 reads MGHDK; CDR2 reads SYGVNS. CDR3 length equals 13 residues.

The chain recombines TRBV5-1 with TRBJ2-5; 7 nucleotides line up with TRBD1. This CDR3 has 16 amino acids. Germline V lookup: CDR1 SGHRS, CDR2 YFSETQ. Trimming removed 3 bases from V and 3 bases from J; junction bases left unmatched: 11. DNA of the CDR3: TGCGCCAGCAGCTGGCCCTTTGACAGGGCTGAAGAGACCCAGTACTTC. It yields the protein CASSWPFDRAEETQYF.

The chain has TRBV7-8 and TRBJ1-5, with D possibly TRBD1 on 5 matching bases. Between the trimmed V and J ends, which lost 2 bases and 5 bases, there was a span of 10 bases. The germline gives CDR1 SGHVS, CDR2 FQNEAQ. CDR3 length equals 14 residues. The chain's CDR3 is CASSLTGGDQPQHF. The CDR3 DNA reads TGTGCCAGCAGCTTAACGGGAGGGGATCAGCCCCAGCATTTT.

The gene calls are TRBV11-3 and TRBJ2-1; D is uncertain. Germline V gives CDR1 SGHNT, CDR2 YENEEA. This CDR3 has 13 amino acids. V dropped 4 bases and J dropped 4 bases, with 8 bases sitting between them. The CDR3 coding sequence is TGTGCCAGCAGCTCCCGCCTATACAATGAGCAGTTCTTC. This codes for CASSSRLYNEQFF.

The genes are TRBV5-5 and TRBJ2-3, with 11 bases that match TRBD2. After removal of 4 bases from V and 11 bases from J, the junction contained 12 bases not matched to a gene. The CDR3 runs to 15 residues. Germline V gives CDR1 SGHKS, CDR2 YYEKEE (reference sequence). The CDR3 sequence: CASSISSGRSSEQYF. DNA for the CDR3: TGTGCCAGCAGCATTTCTAGCGGGAGGTCGTCGGAGCAGTATTTT.

The chain joins TRBV6-5 to TRBJ2-3; 9 nucleotides match TRBD2. The V gene's germline CDR1 is MNHEY and CDR2 SVGAGI. The CDR3 contains 16 residues. The junction had 5 bases not matched to a gene; V was cut back by 2 bases and J by 2 bases. Written as DNA, the CDR3 is TGTGCCAGCAGTTACGGAGCGGGGGGTCCCACAGATACGCAGTATTTT. This encodes CASSYGAGGPTDTQYF.

This chain connects TRBV5-1 to TRBJ2-1, with D tentatively TRBD2 (5 bases). V was trimmed by 0 bases and J by 7 bases, leaving 11 bases between them. Germline CDR1 reads SGHRS; CDR2 reads YFSETQ. The CDR3 sequence is 14 residues long. For the CDR3, the DNA is TGCGCCAGCAGCTTGGGGCCTAGCTGGAATGAGCAGTTCTTC. This codes for CASSLGPSWNEQFF.

The chain carries TRBV10-3 and TRBJ2-2, with D maybe TRBD1 (6 bases). The CDR3 contains 15 residues. The germline gives CDR1 ENHRY, CDR2 SYGVKD. The V end lost 0 bases, the J end lost 5 bases, and 10 bases lay between the germline ends. The CDR3 region is CAISESTGRTGELFF. In nucleotides, the CDR3 is TGTGCCATCAGTGAGTCCACAGGGAGAACCGGGGAGCTGTTTTTT.

This clone has only one observation. The chain couples TRBV5-4 to TRBJ2-7; TRBD2 might be the D (6 bases). CDR3 length equals 12 residues. Germline loops: CDR1 SGHNT, CDR2 YYREEE (reference sequence). V was shortened by 4 bases and J by 5 bases, with 10 bases between the two germline ends. The CDR3 bases are TGTGCCAGCAGCAATACGGGGGACGAGCAGTACTTC. It is translated as CASSNTGDEQYF.

The DNA for the CDR3 is TGTGCCAGCAGCCCCGGGACAGGGTATGAAAAACTGTTTTTT. It specifies CASSPGTGYEKLFF. The chain is built from TRBV5-4 and TRBJ1-4; 9 bases map to TRBD1. The V gene end was trimmed by 4 bases and the J gene end by 6 bases; junction bases not matched to a gene: 4. The V gene's germline CDR1 is SGHNT and CDR2 YYREEE (reference sequence). This CDR3 spans 14 amino acids.

The V and J genes are TRBV5-6 and TRBJ1-6, with a weak D call TRBD1 (5 bases). The CDR3 spans 16 residues. V shed 0 bases and J shed 6 bases, with 13 bases lying between them. Germline CDR1 SGHDT, CDR2 YYEEEE. The CDR3 spells CASSLALTVINSPLHF. The DNA for the CDR3 is TGTGCCAGCAGCTTGGCCCTGACAGTGATTAATTCACCCCTCCACTTT.

This sequence joins TRBV7-8 and TRBJ1-2; TRBD1 aligns across 7 bases. This CDR3 region has 15 residues. CDR1 and CDR2 from the germline V gene are SGHVS and FQNEAQ. J was trimmed by 5 bases and V by 2 bases; bases with no gene match: 8. CDR3 loop: CASSLTTGARYGYTF. The CDR3 DNA sequence: TGTGCCAGCAGCTTAACAACAGGGGCTCGGTATGGCTACACCTTC.

CDR3 loop: CAWRAGERAEAFF. For the CDR3, the DNA is TGTGCCTGGAGGGCCGGAGAGCGGGCTGAAGCTTTCTTT. The chain employs TRBV30 and TRBJ1-1; D gene ambiguous. In germline, CDR1 is GTSNPN, CDR2 SVGIG (reference sequence). V was shortened by 3 bases and J by 6 bases, with 14 bases between the two germline ends. The CDR3 contains 13 residues.

This clone was seen only a few times. V is TRBV7-9 and J is TRBJ2-7, with 7 bases that match TRBD1. The CDR3 extends over 13 amino acids. With 10 bases clipped from V and 0 bases from J, the junction kept 6 bases outside the gene matches. Germline V lookup: CDR1 SEHNR, CDR2 FQNEAQ (reference sequence). The CDR3 reads CAIIRDSSYEQYF. The CDR3 nucleotides are TGTGCCATCATCCGGGACAGCTCCTACGAGCAGTACTTC.

The chain is built from TRBV18 and TRBJ1-1; 7 bases align to TRBD1. The V gene's germline CDR1 is KGHSH and CDR2 LQKENI. The CDR3 contains 13 residues. V shed 5 bases and J 4 bases; nucleotides not matched to a gene: 4. CDR3 residues: CASSSGGGTEAFF. As DNA, the CDR3 is TGTGCCAGCTCATCAGGGGGAGGCACTGAAGCTTTCTTT. The variable domain in full, with the rest retrieved from reference TRBV18 and TRBJ1-1, is NAGVMQNPRHLVRRRGQEARLRCSPMKGHSHVYWYRQLPEEGLKFMVYLQKENIIDESGMPKERFSAEFPKEGPSILRIQQVVRGDSAAYFCASSSGGGTEAFFGQGTRLTVV.

This sequence joins TRBV5-1 and TRBJ2-5; weak D call: TRBD2 (6 bases). This CDR3 region has 13 residues. Germline lookup yields CDR1 SGHRS and CDR2 YFSETQ. Trimming took 0 bases from V and 5 from J, leaving 8 bases between them. The CDR3 reads CASSLAGGETQYF. The CDR3 region has the DNA TGCGCCAGCAGCTTGGCTGGGGGGGAGACCCAGTACTTC. The whole variable domain, filled in from reference TRBV5-1 and TRBJ2-5, reads KAGVTQTPRYLIKTRGQQVTLSCSPISGHRSVSWYQQTPGQGLQFLFEYFSETQRNKGNFPGRFSGRQFSNSRSEMNVSTLELGDSALYLCASSLAGGETQYFGPGTRLLVL.

The chain couples TRBV5-1 to TRBJ2-1, with D tentatively TRBD2 (6 bases). Germline CDR1 SGHRS, CDR2 YFSETQ. The CDR3 covers 14 residues. V lost 2 bases and J 1 base, leaving 7 bases between the germline ends. CDR3 sequence: CASSLLASYNEQFF. CDR3 in DNA: TGCGCCAGCAGCTTACTAGCATCCTACAATGAGCAGTTCTTC. The whole variable domain, filled in from reference TRBV5-1 and TRBJ2-1, reads KAGVTQTPRYLIKTRGQQVTLSCSPISGHRSVSWYQQTPGQGLQFLFEYFSETQRNKGNFPGRFSGRQFSNSRSEMNVSTLELGDSALYLCASSLLASYNEQFFGPGTRLTVL.

J is TRBJ1-4 and V is TRBV15, with unresolved D. The CDR3 covers 16 residues. Between the trimmed V and J ends, which lost 0 bases and 4 bases, there was a span of 12 bases. The germline V gene encodes CDR1 LNHNV and CDR2 YYDKDF (reference sequence). CDR3 protein: CATSRDVTLLNEKLFF. The CDR3 bases are TGTGCCACCAGCAGAGATGTGACACTCCTTAATGAAAAACTGTTTTTT.

V and J are TRBV6-5 and TRBJ2-2; perhaps TRBD1 as D (6 bases). The V gene lost 6 bases and the J gene lost 7 bases, with 9 bases spanning the gap. Germline values: CDR1 MNHEY, CDR2 SVGAGI. The length of the CDR3 is 12 residues. CDR3 sequence reads: CASREGGGELFF. CDR3 DNA sequence: TGTGCCAGCAGGGAAGGGGGCGGGGAGCTGTTTTTT.